The subject of this entry is one TCR beta chain. Its target antigen remains unknown. Relative to the germline gene, one junction end is altered; a read error may explain this. The source of the sample is a study of blood T cells in healthy people across ages (dated by TCRdb to between 2014 and 2016). The study in broad terms: In model experiments, template switching captured roughly one uniquely barcoded TCR beta cDNA molecule for every two T cells. Two additional independent replicas of 1 million unique cDNA reads from the same blood draw were analyzed for two donors (one aged 18 to 30 and one aged 80 or older). Age-related changes in TCR beta repertoire diversity were measured in the study by deep sequencing normalized with unique cDNA molecular identifiers. The donors were divided into four age groups: young (average roughly 17 years), middle-aged (roughly 40), aged (about 60) and long-lived (nearly 85). Donors of different ages were randomly distributed across sequencing lanes to avoid experimental bias. Results the study describes overall, beyond this receptor: Conclusive comparison of naive and antigen-experienced compartments was prevented by the profiling of bulk unsorted PBMCs. The CMV infection status of donors was not known, potentially confounding age-related changes in expanded clonotypes. Estimates of total diversity from one million sequenced T cells were regarded as lower bounds and underestimates. The percentage of naive T cells measured by flow cytometry correlated strongly with observed TCR beta diversity. Compared with the aged group, the long-lived group had more naive CD4+ T cells, fewer expanded clones and increased TCR diversity, suggesting age selection. Observed TCR beta diversity per million T cells fell roughly linearly with age, and a significant reduction was already apparent by age around 40.

Systemically healthy Caucasian individuals from Russia, some 40 in total and aged roughly 6 to 100 years, were included as donors. Each donor gave roughly 9.5 milliliters of peripheral blood, collected into EDTA-treated Vacutainer tubes. Ficoll-Paque density-gradient centrifugation was used to isolate PBMCs, with at least 7 million per sample. Trizol reagent was used to extract total RNA from PBMCs, with at least 6 micrograms per sample. The percentages of naive CD45RAhigh/CD27high T cells were determined by flow cytometry on a PBMC aliquot from every donor. From its cysteine to its phenylalanine, the CDR3 spans 13 amino acids. Just CDR3 DNA is preserved here, 39 bases in frame from base 1. The germline V gene provides CDR1 SGHRS and CDR2 YFSETQ. Libraries were constructed by 5' RACE. Sequencing relied on an Illumina HiSeq 2500. A second roughly 6 to 12 cycle PCR used a sample-barcoded 5' primer and a J-beta primer mix. A template-switch 5' adaptor carrying 12 random nucleotides introduced a unique molecular identifier onto each TCR beta cDNA molecule. Each sample yielded at least 2.5 million CDR3-containing paired-end reads. The Mint cDNA synthesis kit, primed by a TRBC-specific oligonucleotide, was used to synthesize first-strand cDNA from all RNA. Following uracil-DNA glycosylase treatment, a first 18-cycle PCR with universal primers M1SS and BC2_uni_R was performed on all cDNA. As for how the authors treated the data: Each sample was normalized by randomly selecting 1 million high-quality reads, each carrying a distinct molecular identifier. Reads with shared molecular identifiers were discarded instead of being binned into consensus sequences. MiTCR, set to a Q25 quality threshold and the strictest error-elimination algorithm, was used for CDR3 identification, clonotype clustering and error correction. A nonparametric unseen species model with Euler transformation was used to estimate lower-bound total TCR beta diversity. The raw public reads went through TCRdb reprocessing: fastp at Q25, MiXCR clone calling, in-frame beta chains kept. Each record represents a unique CDR3 protein, reported with the most common genes and DNA among its rows. The authors' filters were not applied to this entry. The sample table contains roughly 720,000 distinct CDR3 sequences; only one count was recorded for about 55% of them. In total, the top ten clones hold approximately 40% of the sample.

The sequencing sample was made of blood. The V and J genes are TRBV5-1 and TRBJ2-4, and 8 bases in between align with TRBD2. The end of the DNA aligns better with TRBJ2-7, so the J call may be wrong. This TCR derives from an elderly man in good health. The DNA sequence reads TGCGCCGGCAGCGGGAGCCGCTCCTACGAGCAGTACTTC. Its product reads: CAGSGSRSYEQYF.